The rows below give T cell receptor beta chains drawn from one sample of a study of T cell responses to AZD1222 COVID-19 vaccine. Here immunoSEQ multiplex PCR was the method, and the copy in TCRdb shows in-frame clones only, minus some. The repertoire holds about 150,000 clones, with about 88% as singletons. The sample consisted of peripheral blood, taken after recovery from COVID-19. Receptors originate from an adult who had recovered from COVID-19. The CDR3 runs from the conserved cysteine through the conserved F or W. The D gene is left open where the match is weak. Clone size is given for some rows only: seen once, a few or many times, or a class if the clone is expanded.

V: TRBV27
D: NA
J: TRBJ1-6
size: NA
CDR3: CASSPRALNSPLHF
DNA: TGTGCCAGCAGTCCGCGGGCGTTAAATTCACCCCTCCACTTT

V: TRBV9
D: TRBD2
J: TRBJ2-2
size: NA
CDR3: CASSPSLAGGPGELFF
DNA: TGTGCCAGCAGCCCCAGCCTGGCGGGAGGGCCCGGGGAGCTGTTTTTT

V: TRBV29-1
D: TRBD2
J: TRBJ2-5
size: NA
CDR3: CSVVSGRAETQYF
DNA: TGCAGCGTTGTTAGCGGGAGGGCCGAGACCCAGTACTTC

V: TRBV28
D: NA
J: TRBJ2-1
size: NA
CDR3: CASSFGPPSAPTNNEQFF
DNA: TGTGCCAGCAGTTTCGGGCCCCCTTCAGCCCCAACTAACAATGAGCAGTTCTTC

V: TRBV19
D: TRBD2
J: TRBJ2-3
size: NA
CDR3: CASSHRTSGTTDTQYF
DNA: TGTGCCAGTAGTCACCGGACTAGCGGGACCACAGATACGCAGTATTTT

V: TRBV27
D: NA
J: TRBJ1-5
size: NA
CDR3: CASSWRGDNQPQHF
DNA: TGTGCCAGCAGTTGGAGGGGCGACAATCAGCCCCAGCATTTT

V: TRBV7-9
D: NA
J: TRBJ1-1
size: few
CDR3: CASSLAQVDTEAFF
DNA: TGTGCCAGCAGCTTAGCCCAGGTGGACACTGAAGCTTTCTTT

V: TRBV2
D: TRBD1
J: TRBJ1-2
size: NA
CDR3: CASRPGQGYYGYTF
DNA: TGTGCCAGCAGACCGGGACAGGGATACTATGGCTACACCTTC

V: TRBV7-9
D: TRBD2
J: TRBJ2-7
size: NA
CDR3: CASSSRTRFSYEQYF
DNA: TGTGCCAGCAGCTCCCGGACTAGGTTTAGCTACGAGCAGTACTTC

V: TRBV29-1
D: TRBD1
J: TRBJ1-4
size: NA
CDR3: CSGTGANEKLFF
DNA: TGCAGCGGGACAGGAGCTAATGAAAAACTGTTTTTT

V: TRBV28
D: TRBD1
J: TRBJ1-1
size: NA
CDR3: CASSFSDRGNSRAFF
DNA: TGTGCCAGCAGTTTTTCCGACAGGGGCAATAGCCGGGCTTTCTTT

V: TRBV28
D: NA
J: TRBJ1-1
size: few
CDR3: CASSSFDMNTEAFF
DNA: TGTGCCAGCAGTTCTTTCGATATGAACACTGAAGCTTTCTTT

V: TRBV7-2
D: TRBD1
J: TRBJ1-5
size: NA
CDR3: CASSLNTGDQPQHF
DNA: TGTGCCAGCAGCCTAAACACAGGGGATCAGCCCCAGCATTTT

V: TRBV6-6
D: NA
J: TRBJ2-2
size: NA
CDR3: CASTPTRGAHTGELFF
DNA: TGTGCCAGCACCCCCACCCGCGGGGCGCACACCGGGGAGCTGTTTTTT

V: TRBV28
D: NA
J: TRBJ1-2
size: NA
CDR3: CASSLGPGYTF
DNA: TGTGCCAGCAGTTTGGGACCCGGCTACACCTTC

V: TRBV19
D: TRBD1
J: TRBJ2-7
size: NA
CDR3: CASTAGGSYEQYF
DNA: TGTGCCAGTACTGCAGGGGGTTCCTACGAGCAGTACTTC

V: TRBV9
D: NA
J: TRBJ1-3
size: NA
CDR3: CASSPPVSGNTIYF
DNA: TGTGCCAGCAGCCCCCCGGTCTCTGGAAACACCATATATTTT

V: TRBV28
D: TRBD2
J: TRBJ2-2
size: NA
CDR3: CASISSRTSPLYGELFF
DNA: TGTGCCAGCATCTCTTCCCGGACTAGCCCCTTATATGGGGAGCTGTTTTTT

V: TRBV6-5
D: NA
J: TRBJ1-1
size: NA
CDR3: CASSLGTEAFF
DNA: TGTGCCAGCAGTTTGGGCACTGAAGCTTTCTTT

V: TRBV12-5
D: NA
J: TRBJ2-1
size: NA
CDR3: CASAKGSSYNEQFF
DNA: TGTGCTAGTGCCAAGGGGAGCTCCTACAATGAGCAGTTCTTC

V: TRBV13
D: NA
J: TRBJ2-7
size: NA
CDR3: CASSFDSAYEQYF
DNA: TGTGCCAGCAGCTTCGACAGTGCCTACGAGCAGTACTTC

V: TRBV19
D: TRBD2
J: TRBJ2-1
size: NA
CDR3: CASSIGTRGWENEQFF
DNA: TGTGCCAGTAGTATAGGGACTAGAGGGTGGGAGAATGAGCAGTTCTTC

V: TRBV6-1
D: NA
J: TRBJ1-5
size: NA
CDR3: CTSSEMEGGRQPQHF
DNA: TGTACCAGCAGTGAAATGGAGGGGGGGAGGCAGCCCCAGCATTTT

V: TRBV4-2
D: NA
J: TRBJ2-5
size: NA
CDR3: CASSQDELAPPRTQYF
DNA: TGTGCCAGCAGCCAAGATGAACTAGCACCCCCCCGCACCCAGTACTTC

V: TRBV18
D: NA
J: TRBJ1-4
size: NA
CDR3: CASSPRPENEKLFF
DNA: TGTGCCAGCTCACCAAGACCAGAGAATGAAAAACTGTTTTTT

V: TRBV29-1
D: NA
J: TRBJ1-2
size: NA
CDR3: CSVSQVDYGYTF
DNA: TGCAGCGTTTCACAGGTGGACTATGGCTACACCTTC